One and the same sample provided the 23 T cell receptor beta chains below, sequenced in a study of shared clonotypes between healthy human individuals. Profiling relied on immunoSEQ multiplex PCR, and the TCRdb table lists in-frame clones only, not all of them. This table holds approximately 1,500,000 clones, 98% found once. Sample: naive CD4+ T cells sorted from blood. Subset reported: CD45RA+ positively selected. These receptors were collected from a man aged 25 to 40 in good health.

The chain is built from TRBV5-4 and TRBJ2-5, with 10 bases lining up with TRBD2. Matching the DNA end better, TRBJ2-7 makes the J call doubtful. Germline CDR1 is SGHNT and CDR2 is YYREEE (reference sequence). This CDR3 has 16 residues. The CDR3 spells CASSSGSSGSSHEQYF. CDR3 nucleotide sequence: TGTGCCAGCAGCTCTGGATCTAGCGGGAGTAGCCACGAGCAGTACTTC.

This chain uses TRBV7-8 with TRBJ2-7; 8 bases line up with TRBD1. Germline CDR1 and CDR2: SGHVS and FQNEAQ. The CDR3 extends over 13 amino acids. The V segment lost 3 bases and the J segment 6 bases; nucleotides outside the gene matches: 4. The CDR3 reads CASSLGRGPEQYF. CDR3 bases: TGTGCCAGCAGCTTGGGCAGGGGGCCCGAGCAGTACTTC.

This chain uses TRBV7-6 with TRBJ2-5; tentatively, D is TRBD1 or TRBD2 (5 bases each). CDR3 length: 17 amino acids. Germline V gives CDR1 SGHVS, CDR2 FNYEAQ. V dropped 6 bases and J dropped 2 bases, with 22 bases sitting between them. CDR3 loop: CASSSKPRGAIQETQYF. The CDR3 DNA is TGTGCCAGCAGTTCCAAGCCACGAGGGGCGATACAAGAGACCCAGTACTTC. The full variable domain, rest sourced from reference TRBV7-6 and TRBJ2-5, is GAGVSQSPRYKVTKRGQDVALRCDPISGHVSLYWYRQALGQGPEFLTYFNYEAQQDKSGLPNDRFSAERPEGSISTLTIQRTEQRDSAMYRCASSSKPRGAIQETQYFGPGTRLLVL.

The chain recombines TRBV14 with TRBJ1-5, with 11 bases fitting TRBD1. This CDR3 comprises 19 residues. The junction had 14 bases not matched to a gene; V was cut back by 0 bases and J by 7 bases. From germline, CDR1 is SGHDN and CDR2 FVKESK. The CDR3 here is CASSQDRGQGGAGRQPQHF. As DNA, the CDR3 is TGTGCCAGCAGCCAAGATCGGGGACAGGGGGGGGCAGGACGCCAGCCCCAGCATTTT.

As regards this clone: Other DNA sequences from this sample encode an identical CDR3 as well. DNA of the CDR3: TGTGCCAGCAGCGTAGGTGGGGGATCCTACAATGAGCAGTTCTTC. Translated: CASSVGGGSYNEQFF. The chain recombines TRBV9 with TRBJ2-1, with D perhaps being TRBD1 or TRBD2 (5 bases each). Per germline, CDR1 SGDLS and CDR2 YYNGEE. This CDR3 has 15 residues. V was shortened by 0 bases and J by 1 base, with 8 bases between the two germline ends.

The chain couples TRBV5-1 to TRBJ2-5; 10 bases line up with TRBD2. The CDR3 has 17 amino acids. Trimming took 4 bases from V and 4 from J; bases not matched to a gene: 13. The germline V gene encodes CDR1 SGHRS and CDR2 YFSETQ. As DNA, the CDR3 is TGCGCCAGCAGCCGACTAGGAATAGCGGGAGGAGGAGAGACCCAGTACTTC. This sequence encodes CASSRLGIAGGGETQYF.

The chain recombines TRBV4-3 with TRBJ2-1, with TRBD2 matching 10 bases. J gave up 0 bases and V 0 bases, and 2 bases lay outside the gene matches. The germline V gene encodes CDR1 LGHNA and CDR2 YSLEER. This CDR3 comprises 17 residues. As DNA, the CDR3 is TGCGCCAGCAGCCAAGAACCTAGCGGGAGCTCCTACAATGAGCAGTTCTTC. Translation gives CASSQEPSGSSYNEQFF.

This chain joins TRBV4-2 and TRBJ2-1; 16 bases line up with TRBD2. Per germline, CDR1 LGHNA and CDR2 YNFKEQ. V gave up 4 bases and J gave up 0 bases; unmatched junction bases: 9. The CDR3 loop spans 20 amino acids. CDR3 bases: TGTGCCAGCAGCCCCGGCCTGGGACTAGCGGGAGGGCGCTCCTACAATGAGCAGTTCTTC. Translating gives CASSPGLGLAGGRSYNEQFF.

V and J are TRBV4-1 and TRBJ1-4; D gene uncertain. In germline, CDR1 is MGHRA, CDR2 YSYEKL. This CDR3 contains 14 residues. V lost 5 bases to trimming and J lost 0 bases, with 7 bases between them. CDR3: CASSVGSTNEKLFF. DNA for the CDR3: TGCGCCAGCAGCGTCGGGTCAACTAATGAAAAACTGTTTTTT.

The chain uses TRBV7-2 and TRBJ2-7; D remains ambiguous. The V and J ends lost 2 bases and 12 bases respectively, with 17 bases between them. This CDR3 is 13 amino acids long. Germline V lookup: CDR1 SGHTA, CDR2 FQGNSA. DNA of the CDR3: TGTGCCAGCAGCTTAAGGTTAGATGGATCGGGGTACTTC. Translating it yields CASSLRLDGSGYF.

V usage is TRBV19 and J usage is TRBJ1-1; possible D gene TRBD1, 5 bases. Trimming took off 1 base at V and 4 bases at J, with 10 bases between the two ends. Germline V gene sequence: CDR1 LNHDA, CDR2 SQIVND (reference sequence). CDR3 length: 14 amino acids. This CDR3 reads CASSIVSGGTEAFF. CDR3 coding DNA: TGTGCCAGTAGTATAGTATCGGGGGGCACTGAAGCTTTCTTT.

This clone was recorded once. The gene calls are TRBV27 and TRBJ2-1; 8 nucleotides match TRBD2. The CDR3 spans 16 residues. V lost 3 bases, J lost 1 base, and 5 bases stayed unmatched. The germline V gene has CDR1 MNHEY and CDR2 SMNVEV (reference sequence). Here the CDR3 DNA reads TGTGCCAGCAGTTTTGGAGCGGGAGTGTCCTACAATGAGCAGTTCTTC. This translates into CASSFGAGVSYNEQFF.

The chain combines TRBV6-5 with TRBJ1-1, with D maybe TRBD1 (6 bases). Germline values: CDR1 MNHEY, CDR2 SVGAGI. The ends were cut back, 2 bases at V and 6 bases at J, with 10 bases in the middle. This CDR3 comprises 13 residues. CDR3 protein: CASSYGGAAEAFF. CDR3 in DNA: TGTGCCAGCAGTTACGGGGGGGCGGCTGAAGCTTTCTTT.

The chain has TRBV28 and TRBJ2-1, with 11 bases identical to TRBD2. Germline V gene sequence: CDR1 MDHEN, CDR2 SYDVKM. This CDR3 has 15 residues. The V gene end was trimmed by 3 bases and the J gene end by 6 bases; junction bases not matched to a gene: 4. This CDR3 reads CASSFLAGGTNEQFF. The CDR3 DNA reads as TGTGCCAGCAGTTTTCTAGCGGGAGGAACCAATGAGCAGTTCTTC.

This chain uses TRBV27 with TRBJ1-5; possible D gene TRBD1, 6 bases. The V and J ends lost 2 bases and 6 bases respectively, with 11 bases between them. CDR1 and CDR2 (germline): MNHEY, SMNVEV (reference sequence). CDR3 length: 14 amino acids. CDR3 in DNA: TGTGCCAGCAGTTTAATGGGGGCGGGTCAGCCCCAGCATTTT. The encoded protein is CASSLMGAGQPQHF.

The chain recombines TRBV10-1 with TRBJ2-7; D possibly corresponds to TRBD1 (5 bases). V lost 8 bases to trimming and J lost 3 bases, with 17 bases between them. This CDR3 is built from 14 residues. The V gene's germline CDR1 is WNHNN and CDR2 SYGVQD (reference sequence). DNA for the CDR3: TGCGCCAGCCTATACAGGTCCCTAAGCTACGAGCAGTACTTC. This codes for CASLYRSLSYEQYF.

The V gene is TRBV28, the J gene TRBJ1-5; the D gene is possibly TRBD1 (5 bases). CDR1 and CDR2 from the germline V gene are MDHEN and SYDVKM. This CDR3 is built from 13 residues. V lost 5 bases and J 4 bases, leaving 9 bases between the germline ends. CDR3 bases: TGTGCCAGCAGTCATCAGGGAAATCAGCCCCAGCATTTT. It encodes CASSHQGNQPQHF.

This clone has only one observation. The chain uses TRBV5-5 and TRBJ1-5, with a weak D call TRBD1 (6 bases). Trimming left V 4 bases short and J 4 bases short, with 21 bases between. CDR1 is SGHKS, CDR2 YYEKEE, per germline (reference sequence). This CDR3 contains 17 residues. CDR3 coding DNA: TGTGCCAGCAGCAGGATTTACAGGGAAAAGGGGAATCAGCCCCAGCATTTT. The encoded protein is CASSRIYREKGNQPQHF.

The V call is TRBV11-2, the J call TRBJ2-7; TRBD2 might be the D (5 bases). Between the trimmed V and J ends, which lost 4 bases and 5 bases, there was a span of 21 bases. Germline V gives CDR1 SGHAT, CDR2 FQNNGV. This CDR3 is 16 amino acids long. The CDR3 nucleotides are TGTGCCAGCAGCTCACACTACCGGGAACCTCGGGACGAGCAGTACTTC. Amino acid sequence: CASSSHYREPRDEQYF.

This chain links TRBV9 with TRBJ2-2; D call uncertain. V was cut by 0 bases and J by 3 bases, with 12 bases left in between. There are 16 residues in the CDR3. The germline gives CDR1 SGDLS, CDR2 YYNGEE. The DNA for the CDR3 is TGTGCCAGCAGCGTAGACCCCTCTTCCGACACCGGGGAGCTGTTTTTT. Amino acid sequence: CASSVDPSSDTGELFF.

The chain is built from TRBV7-9 and TRBJ2-5; 10 bases line up with TRBD2. Germline lookup yields CDR1 SEHNR and CDR2 FQNEAQ (reference sequence). CDR3 length equals 15 residues. The V and J ends lost 5 bases and 2 bases, in that order; junction bases with no gene match: 5. The CDR3 spells CASSPATSGQETQYF. In DNA, the CDR3 is TGTGCCAGCAGCCCTGCGACTAGCGGGCAAGAGACCCAGTACTTC.

V gene TRBV15 combines with J gene TRBJ2-5, with 7 bases fitting TRBD1. Germline assignment: CDR1 LNHNV and CDR2 YYDKDF (reference sequence). The CDR3 is made up of 14 amino acids. With V trimmed by 3 bases and J by 4 bases, 5 bases remained unmatched. CDR3 nucleotide sequence: TGTGCCACCAGCAGTGGTCCAGGGGGAGAGACCCAGTACTTC. Translation: CATSSGPGGETQYF.

This clone has a handful of counts. The chain has TRBV10-3 and TRBJ1-2; D is ambiguous. The CDR3 extends over 12 amino acids. Deletions cut 10 bases from V and 0 bases from J, with 9 bases between. Looked up from germline, CDR1 is ENHRY and CDR2 is SYGVKD. CDR3 bases: TGTGCCACCCGACCCTCTAACTATGGCTACACCTTC. It yields the protein CATRPSNYGYTF.